The 17 T cell receptor beta chains in this list originate from one sample, sequenced in a study of T-cell memory formation after mild COVID-19. TCRdb redid the calling of the 5' RACE reads with MiXCR, one entry per CDR3 protein. The sample includes around 200,000 distinct CDR3 sequences, about 11% of them seen just once. Sequences were obtained from PBMCs or a T cell subset sorted from them (not recorded which). These receptor sequences come from a man between 18 and 35 years old who had mild COVID-19 (a few samples of this study predate the infection). Cell type and time point are not known.

The chain couples TRBV20-1 to TRBJ1-1; TRBD1 is a possible D gene (6 bases). CDR3 length equals 14 residues. Trimming shortened V by 2 bases and J by 3 bases, and 13 bases separated the two germline ends. From germline, CDR1 is DFQATT and CDR2 SNEGSKA (reference sequence). The CDR3 sequence: CSARRGGRDTEAFF. The CDR3 DNA reads as TGCAGTGCTAGACGGGGGGGCAGGGACACTGAAGCTTTCTTT.

The rearrangement links TRBV18 to TRBJ1-2; 7 bases agree with TRBD1. From germline, CDR1 is KGHSH and CDR2 LQKENI. V lost 4 bases and J lost 4; bases outside the gene matches: 6. The CDR3 extends over 14 amino acids. CDR3 nucleotides: TGTGCCAGCTCACGAGAGGGGGCCTCCTATGGCTACACCTTC. This translates into CASSREGASYGYTF.

The V gene is TRBV20-1, the J gene TRBJ1-6; 7 nucleotides match TRBD1. The trim removed 2 bases at V and 10 bases at J, leaving 11 bases unmatched. Germline CDR1 DFQATT, CDR2 SNEGSKA (reference sequence). The CDR3 is 15 residues long. CDR3 DNA: TGCAGTGCTAGACAGACAGGGAAAGTGTTATCACCCCTCCACTTT. This gives the protein CSARQTGKVLSPLHF.

This clonotype was observed at least ten times. J is TRBJ2-1 and V is TRBV28; 10 positions match TRBD2. CDR3 length: 15 residues. J gave up 7 bases and V 7 bases, and 10 bases lay outside the gene matches. CDR1 is MDHEN and CDR2 is SYDVKM in the germline V gene. The CDR3 sequence: CASKAAGGPLNEQFF. CDR3 sequence (DNA): TGTGCCAGCAAAGCAGCGGGGGGGCCATTAAATGAGCAGTTCTTC.

This clonotype turned up a few times. The rearrangement links TRBV12-3 or TRBV12-4 to TRBJ2-5, with 9 bases lining up with TRBD2. The CDR3 sequence is 15 residues long. Trimming at V came to 6 bases and at J to 5 bases, leaving 10 bases not matched to a gene. CDR3 sequence: CASSPWRGGPETQYF. In DNA, the CDR3 is TGTGCCAGCAGCCCCTGGCGGGGGGGCCCGGAGACCCAGTACTTC.

Ten or more counts support this clonotype. The CDR3 DNA is TGTGCCAGCAGTTTAGCGGGTGGGACCTACGAGCAGTACGTC. Its translation: CASSLAGGTYEQYV. The chain couples TRBV28 to TRBJ2-7, with D possibly matching TRBD2 (5 bases). The germline V gene has CDR1 MDHEN and CDR2 SYDVKM. Between the trimmed V and J ends, which lost 2 bases and 2 bases, there was a span of 10 bases. This CDR3 has 14 amino acids.

The V call is TRBV20-1, the J call TRBJ1-2; maybe TRBD1 (5 bases). Germline V lookup: CDR1 DFQATT, CDR2 SNEGSKA (reference sequence). The CDR3 sequence is 13 residues long. V shed 0 bases and J shed 6 bases, with 11 bases lying between them. The CDR3 coding sequence is TGCAGTGCTAGAGATCAACCGGGACATGGCTACACCTTC. Residues: CSARDQPGHGYTF.

This clonotype was counted a few times. The chain employs TRBV7-2 and TRBJ2-1; D is possibly TRBD2 (7 bases). With 4 bases removed from V and 8 bases from J, the gap between germline ends came to 15 bases. From germline, CDR1 is SGHTA and CDR2 FQGNSA. The CDR3 consists of 14 residues. The CDR3 sequence is CASSSRGAWHEQFF. For the CDR3, the DNA is TGTGCCAGCAGCTCCCGGGGGGCATGGCATGAGCAGTTCTTC.

The chain combines TRBV20-1 with TRBJ1-1; 7 bases agree with TRBD1. Looked up from germline, CDR1 is DFQATT and CDR2 is SNEGSKA (reference sequence). CDR3 length equals 15 residues. The V gene end was trimmed by 6 bases and the J gene end by 5 bases; junction bases not matched to a gene: 15. This CDR3 reads CSARLLDRVRTEAFF. The CDR3 DNA reads TGCAGTGCCAGACTTCTCGACAGGGTGAGGACTGAAGCTTTCTTT.

This clonotype was seen many times. The V call is TRBV14, the J call TRBJ2-1; perhaps TRBD1 as D (6 bases). Germline V gene lookup returns CDR1 SGHDN and CDR2 FVKESK. Trimming pared 4 bases from V and 8 bases from J, leaving 18 bases between. The CDR3 is 15 residues long. The CDR3 here is CASSPLGWGLDEQFF. DNA for the CDR3: TGTGCCAGCAGCCCCCTTGGGTGGGGGCTGGATGAGCAGTTCTTC.

This clonotype has just a few counts. V usage is TRBV5-5 and J usage is TRBJ2-3; the match to TRBD1 covers 10 bases. This CDR3 has 17 amino acids. V was pared by 0 bases and J by 1 base, with 5 bases of the junction left unmatched. Per germline, CDR1 SGHKS and CDR2 YYEKEE (reference sequence). The CDR3 loop is CASSLVGTGDRTDTQYF. The CDR3 DNA reads TGTGCCAGCAGCTTGGTCGGGACAGGGGACCGCACAGATACGCAGTATTTT. The complete variable domain, with remaining parts taken from reference TRBV5-5 and TRBJ2-3, reads DAGVTQSPTHLIKTRGQQVTLRCSPISGHKSVSWYQQVLGQGPQFIFQYYEKEERGRGNFPDRFSARQFPNYSSELNVNALLLGDSALYLCASSLVGTGDRTDTQYFGPGTRLTVL.

This clonotype occurred a few times. The chain is built from TRBV7-2 and TRBJ1-5; weak D call: TRBD1 (6 bases). This CDR3 has 14 amino acids. The germline V gene has CDR1 SGHTA and CDR2 FQGNSA. V dropped 2 bases and J dropped 9 bases, with 14 bases sitting between them. For the CDR3, the DNA is TGTGCCAGCAGCTTAAACGGGGACACACGGCCCCAGCATTTT. Translating gives CASSLNGDTRPQHF. Based on the CDR3 plus reference TRBV7-2 and TRBJ1-5, the full variable domain is GAGVSQSPSNKVTEKGKDVELRCDPISGHTALYWYRQSLGQGLEFLIYFQGNSAPDKSGLPSDRFSAERTGGSVSTLTIQRTQQEDSAVYLCASSLNGDTRPQHFGDGTRLSIL.

V is TRBV5-1 and J is TRBJ2-5; 7 positions match TRBD2. Germline V gene sequence: CDR1 SGHRS, CDR2 YFSETQ. After removal of 2 bases from V and 5 bases from J, the junction contained 9 bases not matched to a gene. This CDR3 contains 15 residues. The CDR3 spells CASSFERGLRETQYF. In DNA, the CDR3 is TGCGCCAGCAGCTTTGAGCGGGGCCTTCGGGAGACCCAGTACTTC.

In this sample, this clonotype turned up many times. In nucleotides, the CDR3 is TGCAGTGCCCCTATGGCAGGGGGCGGTTCAGATACGCAGTATTTT. This gives the protein CSAPMAGGGSDTQYF. The chain links TRBV20-1 to TRBJ2-3; 8 positions agree with TRBD1. From germline, CDR1 is DFQATT and CDR2 SNEGSKA (reference sequence). The CDR3 contains 15 residues. Trimming at V came to 6 bases and at J to 4 bases, leaving 12 bases not matched to a gene.

This clonotype was seen only once. The J gene is TRBJ1-1, the V gene TRBV27; a possible D gene is TRBD1 (6 bases). The germline gives CDR1 MNHEY, CDR2 SMNVEV (reference sequence). V was clipped by 0 bases and J by 5 bases, with 16 bases between them. The CDR3 extends over 16 amino acids. As DNA, the CDR3 is TGTGCCAGCAGTTTATCGTGGGGGCGCAGAGCTACTGAAGCTTTCTTT. Protein sequence: CASSLSWGRRATEAFF.

This clonotype was observed at least ten times. V gene TRBV9 combines with J gene TRBJ2-6, with a weak D call TRBD2 (5 bases). The V end was cut by 0 bases, the J end by 0 bases, with 10 bases between. The CDR3 contains 17 residues. Germline V gives CDR1 SGDLS, CDR2 YYNGEE. The CDR3 DNA follows: TGTGCCAGCAGCGTAGTCCCGGGGTACTCTGGGGCCAACGTCCTGACTTTC. Translated: CASSVVPGYSGANVLTF.

This clonotype was seen a handful of times. The chain combines TRBV20-1 with TRBJ1-2; no clear D gene. The CDR3 has 13 residues. Deletions cut 0 bases from V and 5 bases from J, with 10 bases between. CDR1 DFQATT and CDR2 SNEGSKA come from the germline V gene (reference sequence). DNA of the CDR3: TGCAGTGCTAGAGATCAACGGGGATATGGCTACACCTTC. Translating gives CSARDQRGYGYTF.